This entry lists 13 T cell receptor beta chains sequenced from one sample in a study of cytotoxic CD8 clonotypes in ibrutinib-treated CLL. Profiled with immunoSEQ multiplex PCR; TCRdb holds only in-frame clones, not every one. Of some 92,000 clones listed, over 60% are singletons. Sequenced material: PBMCs, taken after 24 months of ibrutinib treatment. Every receptor here comes from a human donor with chronic lymphocytic leukemia.

V is TRBV29-1 and J is TRBJ2-2, with a weak D call TRBD1 (6 bases). Germline V gene data show CDR1 as SQVTM and CDR2 as ANQGSEA. The CDR3 consists of 14 residues. The V end lost 0 bases, the J end lost 1 base, and 6 bases lay between the germline ends. CDR3 DNA: TGCAGCGTTGAAGACAGGGGGAACACCGGGGAGCTGTTTTTT. It specifies CSVEDRGNTGELFF.

V is TRBV11-1 and J is TRBJ1-1, with 8 bases matching TRBD1. Germline V gives CDR1 SGHAT, CDR2 FQDESV (reference sequence). Unmatched junction bases numbered 9, after V lost 5 bases and J lost 4 bases. This CDR3 spans 15 amino acids. The CDR3 DNA reads as TGTGCCAGCAGCCCCGACAGGGGAGGGTTCACTGAAGCTTTCTTT. Protein: CASSPDRGGFTEAFF.

The rearrangement uses TRBV10-3 and TRBJ2-2; maybe TRBD1 (5 bases). This CDR3 region has 14 residues. The V end lost 9 bases, the J end lost 0 bases, and 11 bases lay between the germline ends. Germline V gene lookup returns CDR1 ENHRY and CDR2 SYGVKD. DNA of the CDR3: TGTGCCATAACAGGCACGGCGAACACCGGGGAGCTGTTTTTT. Amino acids: CAITGTANTGELFF.

The genes are TRBV2 and TRBJ2-2, with 9 nucleotides matching TRBD1. J gave up 3 bases and V 6 bases, and 5 bases lay outside the gene matches. The CDR3 spans 15 residues. CDR1 and CDR2 from the germline V gene are SNHLY and FYNNEI. The CDR3 region is CASRGDRADTGELFF. CDR3 in DNA: TGTGCCAGCAGGGGGGACAGGGCGGACACCGGGGAGCTGTTTTTT.

V and J are TRBV19 and TRBJ2-3, with a weak D call TRBD1 (5 bases). Trimming took 4 bases from V and 4 from J, leaving 9 bases between them. Germline V gene data show CDR1 as LNHDA and CDR2 as SQIVND (reference sequence). The CDR3 sequence is 13 residues long. The CDR3 is CASSSQGSDTQYF. CDR3 DNA: TGTGCCAGTAGTAGCCAGGGCTCAGATACGCAGTATTTT.

The genes are TRBV7-3 and TRBJ2-2; 10 bases align to TRBD2. Germline V gives CDR1 SGHTA, CDR2 FQGTGA. The V gene end was trimmed by 3 bases and the J gene end by 9 bases; junction bases not matched to a gene: 7. This CDR3 comprises 15 residues. The CDR3 reads CASSLEASGGRELFF. The CDR3 DNA reads TGTGCCAGCAGCTTGGAGGCTAGCGGGGGCCGGGAGCTGTTTTTT.

The chain uses TRBV6-1 and TRBJ2-1; D gene unclear. CDR3 length equals 15 residues. Germline V gives CDR1 MNHNS, CDR2 SASEGT. Trimming took 6 bases from V and 5 from J, leaving 17 bases between them. The CDR3 region is CASREQYIVNNEQFF. The CDR3 region has the DNA TGTGCCAGCAGGGAACAGTATATAGTAAACAATGAGCAGTTCTTC.

CDR3 protein: CASSLERMNTEAFF. The CDR3 DNA follows: TGTGCCAGCAGCTTAGAGAGAATGAACACTGAAGCTTTCTTT. The rearrangement links TRBV5-6 to TRBJ1-1; D is unresolved. Germline loops: CDR1 SGHDT, CDR2 YYEEEE. The CDR3 has 14 residues. Trimming removed 2 bases from V and 0 bases from J, with 8 bases in between.

The chain joins TRBV6-5 to TRBJ1-5, with 9 bases matching TRBD1. The CDR3 has 15 amino acids. Per germline, CDR1 MNHEY and CDR2 SVGAGI. J gave up 5 bases and V 2 bases, and 4 bases lay outside the gene matches. CDR3 sequence reads: CASSYGTGRDQPQHF. Here the CDR3 DNA reads TGTGCCAGCAGTTACGGGACAGGGAGGGATCAGCCCCAGCATTTT.

The chain couples TRBV18 to TRBJ2-3; 7 bases are shared with TRBD2. This CDR3 contains 17 residues. The germline V gene has CDR1 KGHSH and CDR2 LQKENI. After removal of 4 bases from V and 0 bases from J, the junction contained 10 bases not matched to a gene. The CDR3 reads CASSLLLAVTSTDTQYF. The CDR3 DNA sequence: TGTGCCAGCTCACTGCTCCTAGCGGTTACTAGCACAGATACGCAGTATTTT.

The chain joins TRBV5-1 to TRBJ2-7; D assignment may be TRBD1 or TRBD2 (5 bases each). V was cut by 3 bases and J by 0 bases, with 10 bases left in between. There are 14 residues in the CDR3. The germline CDR1 and CDR2 sequences are SGHRS and YFSETQ. CDR3 nucleotides: TGCGCCAGCAGCTCTCCAGGGAGCTCCTACGAGCAGTACTTC. It specifies CASSSPGSSYEQYF. The variable domain in full, completed from reference TRBV5-1 and TRBJ2-7, reads KAGVTQTPRYLIKTRGQQVTLSCSPISGHRSVSWYQQTPGQGLQFLFEYFSETQRNKGNFPGRFSGRQFSNSRSEMNVSTLELGDSALYLCASSSPGSSYEQYFGPGTRLTVT.

This chain uses TRBV19 with TRBJ1-5, with 11 bases fitting TRBD1. This CDR3 contains 18 residues. CDR1 LNHDA and CDR2 SQIVND come from the germline V gene (reference sequence). V was clipped by 3 bases and J by 0 bases; unmatched bases: 7. CDR3 amino acids: CASSIPDRGLYSNQPQHF. Here the CDR3 DNA reads TGTGCCAGTAGTATCCCGGACAGGGGGCTATATAGCAATCAGCCCCAGCATTTT.

This clone was seen once. This rearrangement joins TRBV5-1 to TRBJ2-2, with 15 bases matching TRBD2. Germline CDR1 SGHRS, CDR2 YFSETQ. The CDR3 runs to 20 residues. V shed 3 bases and J 6 bases; nucleotides not matched to a gene: 15. CDR3 sequence: CASSSLLRTSGRAGPGELFF. As DNA, the CDR3 is TGCGCCAGCAGCTCTTTACTGAGGACTAGCGGGAGGGCCGGTCCCGGGGAGCTGTTTTTT.